The TCR beta chain described here comes from a study of sequential checkpoint blockade in melanoma. Background on the study: Each arm's sequence ended with maintenance nivolumab.

This CDR3 is built from 18 residues. V gave up 1 base and J gave up 2 bases; unmatched junction bases: 10. Per the germline V gene, CDR1 is SGHTA and CDR2 is FQGNSA. Sequencing was performed with immunoSEQ multiplex PCR; in TCRdb, only in-frame clones are kept and a portion is missing. The top ten hold roughly 17% of the sample, which has about 28,000 clones, 65% to 85% seen once. Treatment reported: randomized to nivolumab then ipilimumab (arm A) or the reverse (arm B). The V call is TRBV7-2, the J call TRBJ2-3, with TRBD2 identical over 9 bases. This receptor was taken from a human donor with melanoma. This material consisted of CD8+ T cells sorted from blood (inferred from file names), taken from a patient given nivolumab and ipilimumab in sequence. The CDR3 loop is CASSLVGRLAGITDTQYF. In nucleotides, the CDR3 is TGTGCCAGCAGCTTAGTCGGTCGGCTAGCGGGAATCACAGATACGCAGTATTTT.